The next 21 T cell receptor beta chains were all read from a single sample in a study of blood T cells in healthy people across ages. Alongside a J-beta primer mix, a sample-barcoded 5' primer served in a second PCR lasting roughly 6 to 11 cycles. TCRdb itself ran the 5' RACE reads through MiXCR, one entry per CDR3 protein. The sample carries about 570,000 distinct CDR3 sequences, roughly 29% recorded once. The sample consisted of blood. The receptor source for this set is a woman in her seventies in good health.

The J gene is TRBJ1-5, the V gene TRBV24-1, with a weak D call TRBD1 (5 bases). This CDR3 comprises 15 residues. The germline V gene encodes CDR1 KGHDR and CDR2 SFDVKD. The ends were cut back, 3 bases at V and 3 bases at J, with 11 bases in the middle. The CDR3 sequence is CATSDPQGPNQPQHF. The CDR3 nucleotides are TGTGCCACCAGTGATCCTCAGGGCCCCAATCAGCCCCAGCATTTT.

This clonotype was found a few times. The V and J genes are TRBV20-1 and TRBJ1-5; the D is unclear. Germline CDR1 reads DFQATT; CDR2 reads SNEGSKA (reference sequence). This CDR3 spans 14 amino acids. The V and J ends lost 0 bases and 6 bases respectively, with 12 bases between them. DNA for the CDR3: TGCAGTGCTAGAGATAGGGTGGGCGGTCAGCCCCAGCATTTT. The encoded protein is CSARDRVGGQPQHF.

The chain carries TRBV29-1 and TRBJ2-7, with 15 bases that match TRBD2. The germline gives CDR1 SQVTM, CDR2 ANQGSEA. The CDR3 extends over 14 amino acids. After removal of 7 bases from V and 5 bases from J, the junction contained 6 bases not matched to a gene. The CDR3 DNA follows: TGCAGCGCCGGGACTAGCGGGGGGTTCAACGAGCAGTACTTC. Translated: CSAGTSGGFNEQYF.

The V gene is TRBV19, the J gene TRBJ2-4; D unresolved. Germline V CDR1 and CDR2: LNHDA, SQIVND (reference sequence). This CDR3 has 15 amino acids. V dropped 0 bases and J dropped 3 bases, with 9 bases sitting between them. CDR3 residues: CASSIEGHNKNIQYF. The CDR3 DNA reads TGTGCCAGTAGTATAGAGGGTCATAACAAAAACATTCAGTACTTC. Combining the CDR3 with reference TRBV19 and TRBJ2-4 gives the whole variable domain DGGITQSPKYLFRKEGQNVTLSCEQNLNHDAMYWYRQDPGQGLRLIYYSQIVNDFQKGDIAEGYSVSREKKESFPLTVTSAQKNPTAFYLCASSIEGHNKNIQYFGAGTRLSVL.

Written as DNA, the CDR3 is TGTGCTAGTGGCGCCCGGGACGGGATCACAGATACGCAGTATTTT. As protein: CASGARDGITDTQYF. The V gene is TRBV12-5, the J gene TRBJ2-3; D may match TRBD1 or TRBD2 (5 bases each). The V end was cut by 6 bases, the J end by 2 bases, with 15 bases between. This CDR3 is built from 15 residues. The V gene's germline CDR1 is LGHNT and CDR2 FRNRAP. Full variable domain (outside the CDR3, taken from reference TRBV12-5 and TRBJ2-3): DARVTQTPRHKVTEMGQEVTMRCQPILGHNTVFWYRQTMMQGLELLAYFRNRAPLDDSGMPKDRFSAEMPDATLATLKIQPSEPRDSAVYFCASGARDGITDTQYFGPGTRLTVL.

In its sample, this clonotype was seen many times. The rearrangement joins TRBV2 to TRBJ2-5, with D possibly matching TRBD1 (7 bases). Trimming removed 7 bases from V and 1 base from J, with 19 bases in between. Germline-derived CDR1 and CDR2 are SNHLY and FYNNEI. This CDR3 spans 16 amino acids. CDR3 in amino acids: CASIYQPGGSQETQYF. The CDR3 nucleotides are TGTGCCAGCATATACCAACCAGGGGGGTCCCAAGAGACCCAGTACTTC.

The table lists this clonotype with many counts. This chain uses TRBV5-6 with TRBJ1-1; D remains ambiguous. Germline V gene lookup returns CDR1 SGHDT and CDR2 YYEEEE. This CDR3 has 13 residues. V lost 2 bases and J 0 bases, leaving 5 bases between the germline ends. CDR3 bases: TGTGCCAGCAGCTTCCAGTTGAACACTGAAGCTTTCTTT. Protein: CASSFQLNTEAFF.

This clonotype has only a few counts. DNA of the CDR3: TGTGCCAGCAGCTCCGTTCAACAGCCCCAGCATTTT. It yields the protein CASSSVQQPQHF. The chain couples TRBV7-2 to TRBJ1-5; no clear D. The CDR3 is 12 amino acids. Germline assignment: CDR1 SGHTA and CDR2 FQGNSA. Trimming removed 4 bases at V and 7 bases at J, with 8 bases between.

The V and J genes are TRBV5-1 and TRBJ1-4, with TRBD1 matching over 9 bases. The CDR3 totals 14 residues. The J segment lost 8 bases and the V segment lost 4 bases, leaving 6 bases of the junction unmatched. Germline loops: CDR1 SGHRS, CDR2 YFSETQ. The CDR3 DNA sequence: TGCGCCAGCAGCATGGGACAGGGTTCCGAAAAACTGTTTTTT. It translates to CASSMGQGSEKLFF. The full variable domain, its missing parts supplied by reference TRBV5-1 and TRBJ1-4, is KAGVTQTPRYLIKTRGQQVTLSCSPISGHRSVSWYQQTPGQGLQFLFEYFSETQRNKGNFPGRFSGRQFSNSRSEMNVSTLELGDSALYLCASSMGQGSEKLFFGSGTQLSVL.

The chain carries TRBV3-1 and TRBJ2-1; TRBD2 agrees at 8 bases. The CDR3 runs to 16 residues. Germline V lookup: CDR1 LGHDT, CDR2 YNNKEL (reference sequence). Losses at the gene ends were 4 bases for V and 2 bases for J; bases not matched to a gene: 7. CDR3 nucleotides: TGTGCCAGCAGCCGAGAAGGAGCGGGGGCCTACAATGAGCAGTTCTTC. Translating gives CASSREGAGAYNEQFF.

This clonotype came up a few times. V usage is TRBV12-3 or TRBV12-4 and J usage is TRBJ2-2, with no clear D. V lost 3 bases to trimming and J lost 0 bases, with 8 bases between them. The CDR3 is 15 residues long. The CDR3 DNA reads as TGTGCCAGCAGTTTCCAGATTACGAACACCGGGGAGCTGTTTTTT. It yields the protein CASSFQITNTGELFF.

A few counts support this clonotype. This chain uses TRBV29-1 with TRBJ2-5, with 9 bases lining up with TRBD1. The CDR3 is made up of 14 amino acids. J lost 2 bases, V lost 3 bases, and 4 bases had no gene match. Germline CDR1 SQVTM, CDR2 ANQGSEA. The DNA for the CDR3 is TGCAGCGTTGACCGCGGGACAGGGCAAGAGACCCAGTACTTC. Translated: CSVDRGTGQETQYF.

The genes are TRBV25-1 and TRBJ1-3; D ambiguous. The CDR3 contains 13 residues. Germline V gene lookup returns CDR1 MGHDK and CDR2 SYGVNS. Trimming pared 10 bases from V and 3 bases from J, leaving 13 bases between. This CDR3 is CATSPRDGNTIYF. In nucleotides, the CDR3 is TGTGCCACCTCGCCTCGGGATGGAAACACCATATATTTT.

A few counts support this clonotype. This rearrangement joins TRBV29-1 to TRBJ2-2, with D tentatively TRBD2 (7 bases). The CDR3 loop spans 15 amino acids. V was trimmed by 5 bases and J by 5 bases, leaving 18 bases between them. Per the germline V gene, CDR1 is SQVTM and CDR2 is ANQGSEA. CDR3 sequence reads: CSVIDRGAVTGELFF. The CDR3 bases are TGCAGCGTTATTGATCGGGGGGCCGTGACCGGGGAGCTGTTTTTT.

This clonotype was seen a few times. This chain uses TRBV20-1 with TRBJ2-4; 13 positions match TRBD2. The J segment lost 5 bases and the V segment lost 5 bases, leaving 0 bases of the junction unmatched. CDR3 size: 13 residues. Germline V CDR1 and CDR2: DFQATT, SNEGSKA (reference sequence). The CDR3 spells CSAGLAGENIQYF. In DNA, the CDR3 is TGCAGTGCTGGACTAGCGGGGGAAAACATTCAGTACTTC.

The chain links TRBV2 to TRBJ2-1; perhaps D is TRBD1 or TRBD2 (6 bases each). Germline lookup yields CDR1 SNHLY and CDR2 FYNNEI. The CDR3 has 14 amino acids. V was pared by 11 bases and J by 9 bases, with 23 bases between. The CDR3 nucleotides are TGTGCCGGGAGTCCTTTCGGGGGCAGGGGTGAGCAGTTCTTC. Its translation is CAGSPFGGRGEQFF.

The chain combines TRBV7-3 with TRBJ2-1; D gene unclear. The CDR3 loop spans 15 amino acids. Trimming took 1 base from V and 6 from J, leaving 13 bases between them. Germline CDR1 reads SGHTA; CDR2 reads FQGTGA. In nucleotides, the CDR3 is TGTGCCAGCAGCTTAAACGGCTTCCTCTCCAATGAGCAGTTCTTC. Translated, it gives CASSLNGFLSNEQFF. The full variable domain, its missing parts supplied by reference TRBV7-3 and TRBJ2-1, is GAGVSQTPSNKVTEKGKYVELRCDPISGHTALYWYRQSLGQGPEFLIYFQGTGAADDSGLPNDRFFAVRPEGSVSTLKIQRTERGDSAVYLCASSLNGFLSNEQFFGPGTRLTVL.

The sample holds a few counts of this clonotype. The chain joins TRBV18 to TRBJ1-2; 8 bases line up with TRBD1. The V segment lost 6 bases and the J segment 1 base; nucleotides outside the gene matches: 4. Per the germline V gene, CDR1 is KGHSH and CDR2 is LQKENI. The CDR3 totals 14 residues. The CDR3 sequence: CASSGTGFNYGYTF. The CDR3, as DNA: TGTGCCAGCTCCGGGACAGGTTTTAACTATGGCTACACCTTC.

This clonotype appeared a few times. The CDR3 sequence is CSARDAREDYEQYF. CDR3 DNA sequence: TGCAGTGCTAGAGATGCCAGGGAGGATTACGAGCAGTACTTC. The chain links TRBV20-1 to TRBJ2-1; weak D call: TRBD2 (6 bases). With the DNA end fitting TRBJ2-7 better, the J assignment may be wrong. CDR3 size: 14 residues. Germline V gene sequence: CDR1 DFQATT, CDR2 SNEGSKA (reference sequence).

This clonotype was picked up many times. The chain uses TRBV27 and TRBJ1-1, with D perhaps matching TRBD1 (5 bases). Between the trimmed V and J ends, which lost 7 bases and 5 bases, there was a span of 11 bases. This CDR3 has 12 amino acids. Germline lookup yields CDR1 MNHEY and CDR2 SMNVEV (reference sequence). The CDR3 is CASMGGRTEAFF. The CDR3 DNA is TGTGCCAGCATGGGGGGAAGGACTGAAGCTTTCTTT.

This clonotype has just a few counts. The chain combines TRBV5-1 with TRBJ2-5, with 8 bases identical to TRBD1. The CDR3 has 16 residues. Germline lookup yields CDR1 SGHRS and CDR2 YFSETQ. Trimming took 4 bases from V and 3 from J; bases not matched to a gene: 11. CDR3 bases: TGCGCCAGCAGCCCCGGGGCAGGGGGCGCGGAAGAGACCCAGTACTTC. Translation: CASSPGAGGAEETQYF. Complete variable domain (other parts from reference TRBV5-1 and TRBJ2-5): KAGVTQTPRYLIKTRGQQVTLSCSPISGHRSVSWYQQTPGQGLQFLFEYFSETQRNKGNFPGRFSGRQFSNSRSEMNVSTLELGDSALYLCASSPGAGGAEETQYFGPGTRLLVL.